This T cell receptor (beta chain) was sequenced for a study of shared T cell receptors in the human thymus (dated by TCRdb to the early 2020s). For the wider study: The study examined how self-reactive, shared T-cell receptor alpha chains are generated in the human thymus.

The CDR3 starts with the cysteine, ends with the phenylalanine, and has 14 residues. Only the CDR3 part of the read is kept: 42 bases, read in frame from the first base. As encoded in the germline V gene (reference sequence), CDR1 is MNHEY while CDR2 is SMNVEV. V was cut back by 6 bases and J by 6 bases, leaving a gap of 15 bases between them. This clone was seen just once. What antigen it recognizes has not been identified. The input lacks base qualities; no much larger clone sits a single base away. The receptor library was made with the immunoSEQ multiplex PCR assay. What TCRdb holds here is the immuneACCESS table cut down to in-frame rearrangements. Part of the clones is not present; checked against another copy, under half of the missing clones reflect an unresolved V gene, and the others are unexplained. For this sample there are 640,000 or so clones; approximately 87% appear just once. Roughly 0.0087% of the sample comes from the top ten.

These data are also associated with another study on human thymus T cells. The second paper states: Immunologically healthy infants undergoing open corrective cardiac surgery for congenital heart defects in Finland were used as donors. The thymus tissue came from surgical resects taken out during corrective cardiac surgery. Both the thymic and the peripheral blood repertoires appeared to show biased V and J gene segment usage. The related research found that thymic TCR repertoires overlapped highly between unrelated individuals. TCR alpha and beta repertoires from roughly eight infant thymus samples and a few related peripheral blood samples were characterized in the study. The infant donors were roughly 7 to 244 days old, and the cohort included about 6 males and a couple of females. Thymocytes were released mechanically from tissue and stored at -70 °C as pellets of roughly 9.5-31 million cells. Genomic DNA was extracted from frozen cell pellets with a QIAsymphony instrument. The immunoSEQ multiplex PCR assay was used to amplify the TCRB and TCRAD loci from a standardized quantity of quality-controlled genomic DNA. The V(D)J region was spanned by amplicons of a length sufficient to cover the CDR3 and to identify V and J genes. Through the commercial immunoSEQ service, the amplicons were sequenced on an Illumina platform. Primer bias and sequencing errors were corrected using previously described methods, and TCRAD and TCRB definitions followed the IMGT database. The repertoires were analysed using immunoSEQ Analyzer 3.0 and VDJTools for basic statistics, V/J segment usage, diversity estimates, rarefaction and pairwise overlap. Diversity was estimated using the Chao1, ChaoE, Efron-Thisted, Shannon and inverse Simpson indices, and was also estimated on datasets down-sampled to the size of the smallest sample. Repertoire overlap was assessed by strict matching of CDR3 nucleotide sequence, V gene and J gene, and clustering was done by Jaccard-based multidimensional scaling. On average, thymus samples yielded about 730,000 unique TCRB clonotypes, whereas blood samples yielded approximately 90,000.

The specimen was thymocytes. The sequence came from a boy in the first two years of life with a congenital heart defect. Donor details come from another sample of the same person, matched by shared clones. This receptor chain uses TRBV27 and TRBJ1-5, with the D gene not clear enough to name. The CDR3 corresponds to CASRSKRGSQPQHF. The sequenced DNA: TGTGCCAGCAGGTCTAAGAGAGGAAGTCAGCCCCAGCATTTT.